This T cell receptor beta chain was sequenced for a study of blood T cell repertoires in COVID-19. The wider study: Donors in the United States, Italy and Spain gave samples during acute or convalescent COVID-19. PBMCs, B-cell-depleted T cells, or T cells provided the cDNA or gDNA that made up the material.

Germline V gene sequence: CDR1 SGHRS, CDR2 YFSETQ. This CDR3 spans 14 amino acids. Trimming cost V 0 bases and J 7 bases, with 13 bases left between them. The assay was immunoSEQ multiplex PCR, and TCRdb's table has in-frame clones only and misses some. Here the sample spans about 200,000 clones, 80% to 90% being singletons. Material for sequencing was peripheral blood. This sequence was found in a woman in her 70s with acute or convalescent COVID-19. This chain links TRBV5-1 with TRBJ1-2; the D gene is possibly TRBD1 (6 bases). CDR3 in DNA: TGCGCCAGCAGCTTGGATCCAGGGGCGGGTGGCTACACCTTC. Amino acid sequence: CASSLDPGAGGYTF.